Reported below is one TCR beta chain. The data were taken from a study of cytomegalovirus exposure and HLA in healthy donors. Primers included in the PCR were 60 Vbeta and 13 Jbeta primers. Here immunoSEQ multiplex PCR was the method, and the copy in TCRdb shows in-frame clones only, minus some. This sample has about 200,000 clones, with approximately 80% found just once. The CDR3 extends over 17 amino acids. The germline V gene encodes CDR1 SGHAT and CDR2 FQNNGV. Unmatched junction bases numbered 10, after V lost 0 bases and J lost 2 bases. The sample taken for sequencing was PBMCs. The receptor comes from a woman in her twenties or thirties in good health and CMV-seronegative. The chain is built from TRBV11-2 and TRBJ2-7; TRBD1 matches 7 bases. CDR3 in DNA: TGTGCCAGCAGCTTAGAAAGGGCGACAGGGCTACCCTACGAGCAGTACTTC. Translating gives CASSLERATGLPYEQYF.